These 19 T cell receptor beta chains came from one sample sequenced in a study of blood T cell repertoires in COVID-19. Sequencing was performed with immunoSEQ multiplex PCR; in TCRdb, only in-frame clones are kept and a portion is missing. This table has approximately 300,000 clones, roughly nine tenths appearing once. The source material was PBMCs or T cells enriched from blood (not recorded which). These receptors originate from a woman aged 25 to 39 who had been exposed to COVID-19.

CDR3 DNA sequence: TGTGCCAGCAGTCCACGGACAGGGGGCACCTACGAGCAGTACTTC. It yields the protein CASSPRTGGTYEQYF. The rearrangement joins TRBV6-5 to TRBJ2-7, with 11 bases identical to TRBD1. Losses at the gene ends were 5 bases for V and 2 bases for J; bases not matched to a gene: 5. The germline gives CDR1 MNHEY, CDR2 SVGAGI. This CDR3 region has 15 residues.

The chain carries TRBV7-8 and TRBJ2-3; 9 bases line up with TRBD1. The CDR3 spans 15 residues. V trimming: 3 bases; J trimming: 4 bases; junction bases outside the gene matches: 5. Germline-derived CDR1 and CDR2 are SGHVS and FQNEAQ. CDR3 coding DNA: TGTGCCAGCAGCTTGGGGACAGGGACGTCAGATACGCAGTATTTT. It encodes CASSLGTGTSDTQYF.

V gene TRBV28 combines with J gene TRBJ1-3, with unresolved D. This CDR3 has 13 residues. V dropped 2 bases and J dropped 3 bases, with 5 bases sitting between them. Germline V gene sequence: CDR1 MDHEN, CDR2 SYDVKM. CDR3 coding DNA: TGTGCCAGCAGTTTACGGGGTGGAAACACCATATATTTT. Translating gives CASSLRGGNTIYF.

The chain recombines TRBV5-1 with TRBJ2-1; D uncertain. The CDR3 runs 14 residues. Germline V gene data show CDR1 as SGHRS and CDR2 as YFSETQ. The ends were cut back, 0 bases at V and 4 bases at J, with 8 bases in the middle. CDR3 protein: CASSLAKRYNEQFF. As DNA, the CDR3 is TGCGCCAGCAGCTTGGCCAAACGGTACAATGAGCAGTTCTTC.

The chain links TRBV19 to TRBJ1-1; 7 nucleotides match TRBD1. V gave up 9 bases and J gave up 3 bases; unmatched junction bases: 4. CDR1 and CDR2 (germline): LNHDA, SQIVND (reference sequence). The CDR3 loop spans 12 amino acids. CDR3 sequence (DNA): TGTGCCAGCGGAGACAGGGACACTGAAGCTTTCTTT. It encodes CASGDRDTEAFF.

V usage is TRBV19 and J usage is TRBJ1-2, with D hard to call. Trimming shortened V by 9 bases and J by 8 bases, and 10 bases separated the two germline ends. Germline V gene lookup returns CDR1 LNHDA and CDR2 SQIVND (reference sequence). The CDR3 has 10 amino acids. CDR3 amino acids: CASGYGGYTF. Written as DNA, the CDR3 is TGTGCCAGCGGGTACGGCGGCTACACCTTC.

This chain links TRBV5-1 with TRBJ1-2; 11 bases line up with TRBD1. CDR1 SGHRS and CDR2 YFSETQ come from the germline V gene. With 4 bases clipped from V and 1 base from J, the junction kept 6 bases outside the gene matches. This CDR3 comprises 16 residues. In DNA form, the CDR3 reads TGCGCCAGCAGCATGGACAGGGGGCGGATTAACTATGGCTACACCTTC. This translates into CASSMDRGRINYGYTF.

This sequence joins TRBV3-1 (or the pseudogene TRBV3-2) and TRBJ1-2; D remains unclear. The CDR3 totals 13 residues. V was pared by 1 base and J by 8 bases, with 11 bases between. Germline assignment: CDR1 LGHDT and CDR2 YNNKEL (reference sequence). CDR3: CASSQARVSGYTF. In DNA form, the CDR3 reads TGTGCCAGCAGCCAAGCCCGGGTGTCCGGCTACACCTTC.

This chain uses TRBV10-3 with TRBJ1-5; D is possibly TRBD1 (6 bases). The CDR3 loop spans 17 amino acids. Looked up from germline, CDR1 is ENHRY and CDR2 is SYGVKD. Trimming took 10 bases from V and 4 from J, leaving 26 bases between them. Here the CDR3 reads CARTHGTPKLWNQPQHF. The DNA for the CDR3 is TGTGCCAGAACTCACGGGACACCTAAGTTATGGAATCAGCCCCAGCATTTT.

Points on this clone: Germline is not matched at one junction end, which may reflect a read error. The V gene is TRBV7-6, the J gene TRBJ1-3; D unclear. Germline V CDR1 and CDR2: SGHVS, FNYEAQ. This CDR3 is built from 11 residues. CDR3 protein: CASSSRNTIYF. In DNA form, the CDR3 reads TGTGCCAGCAGCTCTCGAAACACCATATATTTT.

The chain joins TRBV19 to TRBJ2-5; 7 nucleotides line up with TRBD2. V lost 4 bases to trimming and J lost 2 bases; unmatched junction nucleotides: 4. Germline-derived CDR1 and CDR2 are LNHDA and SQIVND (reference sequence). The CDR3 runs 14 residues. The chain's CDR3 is CASSTWGGQETQYF. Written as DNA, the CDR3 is TGTGCCAGTAGTACATGGGGGGGGCAAGAGACCCAGTACTTC.

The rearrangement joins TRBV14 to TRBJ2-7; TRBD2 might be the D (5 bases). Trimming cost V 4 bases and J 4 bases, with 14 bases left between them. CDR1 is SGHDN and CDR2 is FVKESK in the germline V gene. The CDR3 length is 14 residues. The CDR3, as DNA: TGTGCCAGCAGCCCCCGGGATTACTTTTACGAGCAGTACTTC. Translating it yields CASSPRDYFYEQYF.

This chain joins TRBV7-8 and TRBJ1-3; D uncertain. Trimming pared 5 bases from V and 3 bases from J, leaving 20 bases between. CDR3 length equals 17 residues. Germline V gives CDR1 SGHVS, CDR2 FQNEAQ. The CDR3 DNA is TGTGCCAGCAGCCCATCATCTCATCCAGTGGTTGGAAACACCATATATTTT. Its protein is CASSPSSHPVVGNTIYF. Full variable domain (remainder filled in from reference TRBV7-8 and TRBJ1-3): GAGVSQSPRYKVAKRGQDVALRCDPISGHVSLFWYQQALGQGPEFLTYFQNEAQLDKSGLPSDRFFAERPEGSVSTLKIQRTQQEDSAVYLCASSPSSHPVVGNTIYFGEGSWLTVV.

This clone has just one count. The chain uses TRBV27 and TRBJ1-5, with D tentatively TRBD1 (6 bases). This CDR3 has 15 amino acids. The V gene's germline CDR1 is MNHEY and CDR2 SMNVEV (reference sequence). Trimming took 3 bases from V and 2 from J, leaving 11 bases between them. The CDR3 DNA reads TGTGCCAGCAGTTTGTGGGGGCTGGGCAATCAGCCCCAGCATTTT. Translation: CASSLWGLGNQPQHF.

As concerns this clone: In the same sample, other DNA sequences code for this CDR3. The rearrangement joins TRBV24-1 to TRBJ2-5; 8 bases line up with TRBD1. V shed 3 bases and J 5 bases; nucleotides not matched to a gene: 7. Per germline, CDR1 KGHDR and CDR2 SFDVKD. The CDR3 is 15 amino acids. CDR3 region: CATSDPQGAGETQYF. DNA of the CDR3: TGTGCCACCAGTGATCCCCAGGGGGCGGGGGAGACCCAGTACTTC.

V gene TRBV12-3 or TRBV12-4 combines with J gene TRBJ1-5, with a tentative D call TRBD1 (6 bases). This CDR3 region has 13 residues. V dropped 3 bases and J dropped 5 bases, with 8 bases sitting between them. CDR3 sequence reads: CASSFDRYQPQHF. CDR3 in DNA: TGTGCCAGCAGTTTCGACAGGTATCAGCCCCAGCATTTT.

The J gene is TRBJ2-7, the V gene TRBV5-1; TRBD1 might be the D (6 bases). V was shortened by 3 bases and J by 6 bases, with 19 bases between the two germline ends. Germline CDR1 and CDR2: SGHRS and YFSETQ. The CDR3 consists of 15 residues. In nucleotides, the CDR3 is TGCGCCAGCAGCTCCCAGGGGATTGGACCTATCGAGCAGTACTTC. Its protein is CASSSQGIGPIEQYF. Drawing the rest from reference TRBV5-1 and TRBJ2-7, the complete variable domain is KAGVTQTPRYLIKTRGQQVTLSCSPISGHRSVSWYQQTPGQGLQFLFEYFSETQRNKGNFPGRFSGRQFSNSRSEMNVSTLELGDSALYLCASSSQGIGPIEQYFGPGTRLTVT.

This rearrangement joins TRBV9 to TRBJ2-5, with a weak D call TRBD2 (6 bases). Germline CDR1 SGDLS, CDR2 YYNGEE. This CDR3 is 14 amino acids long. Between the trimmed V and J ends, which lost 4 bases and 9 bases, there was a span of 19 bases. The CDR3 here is CASSQEGWGEAQYF. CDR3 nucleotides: TGTGCCAGCAGCCAAGAGGGATGGGGGGAGGCCCAGTACTTC.

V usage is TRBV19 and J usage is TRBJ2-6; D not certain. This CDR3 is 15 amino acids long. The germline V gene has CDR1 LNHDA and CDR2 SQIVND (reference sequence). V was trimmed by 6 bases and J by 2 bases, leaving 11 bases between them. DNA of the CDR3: TGTGCCAGTAGAGCACGGCAGGCTGGGGCCAACGTCCTGACTTTC. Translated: CASRARQAGANVLTF.